This is a list of T cell receptor beta chains from one sample in a study of blood T cell repertoires in COVID-19. Profiling relied on immunoSEQ multiplex PCR, and the TCRdb table lists in-frame clones only, not all of them. Of approximately 45,000 clones listed, over 80% were seen once; the top ten hold over 1%. The material sequenced was peripheral blood. All receptors come from a woman aged 40 to 50 with acute or convalescent COVID-19. The CDR3 runs from the conserved cysteine through the conserved F or W. A D gene is named only where the DNA matches it firmly. Size is omitted from some rows. Given values are once, few, many or a class for expanded clones.

NA,14,NA,TRBJ1-1,TRBV4-3,TGCGCCAGCAGCCAAAGTTGGCAGAACACTGAAGCTTTCTTT,CASSQSWQNTEAFF
NA,15,NA,TRBJ1-3,TRBV5-1,TGCGCCAGCAGGTGGGGGGGGACCCCTGGAAACACCATATATTTT,CASRWGGTPGNTIYF
TRBD2,15,NA,TRBJ2-3,TRBV19,TGTGCCAGTAGTGAGATAGCGGGAGGCGTGAATACGCAGTATTTT,CASSEIAGGVNTQYF
NA,13,NA,TRBJ1-2,TRBV6-5,TGTGCCAGCAGTTCCCCGACAGTGTATGGCTACACCTTC,CASSSPTVYGYTF
NA,15,NA,TRBJ1-5,TRBV24-1,TGTGCCACCAGTGACCGCGCCCCAGGGGCTCAGCCCCAGCATTTT,CATSDRAPGAQPQHF
TRBD2,18,NA,TRBJ2-2,TRBV28,TGTGCCAGCAGTCCAGATGTTCCTGCAGCGGGAGTACCCGGGGAGCTGTTTTTT,CASSPDVPAAGVPGELFF
NA,15,NA,TRBJ1-1,TRBV5-1,TGCGCCAGCAGCTTGGGGGGGCTATCGGACACTGAAGCTTTCTTT,CASSLGGLSDTEAFF
TRBD1,16,NA,TRBJ1-1,TRBV4-2,TGTGCCAGCAGCCAGGAACCGGACAGGGTAAACACTGAAGCTTTCTTT,CASSQEPDRVNTEAFF
TRBD2,13,NA,TRBJ2-7,TRBV4-2,TGTGCCAGTTCTCTCGGGGGGAACTACGAGCAGTACTTC,CASSLGGNYEQYF
TRBD1,17,once,TRBJ1-4,TRBV4-1,TGCGCCAGCAGCCTGATCAGGGGGCGCGGGACTAATGAAAAACTGTTTTTT,CASSLIRGRGTNEKLFF
NA,13,NA,TRBJ1-1,TRBV12-3/TRBV12-4,TGTGCCAGCAGTTTTCACATGAACACTGAAGCTTTCTTT,CASSFHMNTEAFF
TRBD1,14,NA,TRBJ2-1,TRBV5-1,TGCGCCAGCTTTACAGGGGAAGTTTACAATGAGCAGTTCTTC,CASFTGEVYNEQFF
NA,15,NA,TRBJ1-6,TRBV10-2,TGCGCCAGCAGTGAGTGGAGCTCCTATAATTCACCCCTCCACTTT,CASSEWSSYNSPLHF
NA,13,NA,TRBJ1-1,TRBV11-3,TGTGCCAGCAGCCTCTACGGGAGTACTGAAGCTTTCTTT,CASSLYGSTEAFF
TRBD1,15,NA,TRBJ1-1,TRBV18,TGTGCCAGCTCACCGGGGGGACAGCAAGGGACTGAAGCTTTCTTT,CASSPGGQQGTEAFF
NA,13,NA,TRBJ2-7,TRBV7-9,TGTGCCAGCAGCTTATCTGGCAGGGACGAGCAGTACTTC,CASSLSGRDEQYF
NA,15,NA,TRBJ2-7,TRBV19,TGTGCCAGTAGTATAGATCTGCTAGACAGAGAGGAGCAGTACTTC,CASSIDLLDREEQYF
NA,16,NA,TRBJ2-3,TRBV3-1/TRBV3-2,TGTGCCAGCAGCCCTCGAGGGCCGTCTAGCACAGATACGCAGTATTTT,CASSPRGPSSTDTQYF
NA,13,once,TRBJ2-4,TRBV12-3/TRBV12-4,TGTGCCAGCAGTTTTCCCCCCCTTAACATTCAGTACTTC,CASSFPPLNIQYF
TRBD1,15,NA,TRBJ1-3,TRBV5-5,TGTGCCAGCAGCAGGGCCGGGACAGCGGGAAACACCATATATTTT,CASSRAGTAGNTIYF
NA,19,NA,TRBJ1-6,TRBV2,TGTGCCAGCAGTGAATGGTGGCAGACACCGAGCTCCTATAATTCACCCCTCCACTTT,CASSEWWQTPSSYNSPLHF
TRBD2,19,NA,TRBJ2-5,TRBV4-1,TGCGCCAGCAGCCACGAAGGGACTAGCGGGAGGGGGAGCGGAGAGACCCAGTACTTC,CASSHEGTSGRGSGETQYF
TRBD1,12,NA,TRBJ1-5,TRBV6-6,TGTGCCAGCACTCAGGGGGCTCAGCCCCAGCATTTT,CASTQGAQPQHF
NA,14,NA,TRBJ1-1,TRBV21-1,TGTGCCAGAAGGAGGGAGGGGGGGAACACTGAAGCTTTCTTT,CARRREGGNTEAFF
NA,15,NA,TRBJ2-7,TRBV5-1,TGCGCCAGCAGCCGAGGAGCGAGCCTCTCCTACGAGCAGTACTTC,CASSRGASLSYEQYF
NA,17,NA,TRBJ2-3,TRBV4-1,TGCGCCAGCAGCCAAGATAGGGGTGAGACAGTCACAGATACGCAGTATTTT,CASSQDRGETVTDTQYF
TRBD1,14,few,TRBJ2-7,TRBV10-3,TGTGCCATCACACCGGGACAGCCTCGATCCCAGCAGTACTTC,CAITPGQPRSQQYF
NA,14,once,TRBJ2-7,TRBV24-1,TGTGCCACCAGTGATCGCGGGTGCTACTACGAGCAGTACTTC,CATSDRGCYYEQYF
NA,16,NA,TRBJ1-1,TRBV4-3,TGCGCCAGCAGCCAGACAGTGAGCTTCATGAACACTGAAGCTTTCTTT,CASSQTVSFMNTEAFF
TRBD1,15,NA,TRBJ2-5,TRBV5-1,TGCGCCAGCAGCTCGGGACAGGGGGTCGGGGAGACCCAGTACTTC,CASSSGQGVGETQYF
TRBD2,17,NA,TRBJ2-5,TRBV5-1,TGCGCCAGCAGCTTCGGGGGTAGCGGGCCGAAGAAAGAGACCCAGTACTTC,CASSFGGSGPKKETQYF
NA,18,few,TRBJ2-6,TRBV3-1/TRBV3-2,TGTGCCAGCAGCCCCTTTAACCCGATGGAGTCTGGGGCCAACGTCCTGACTTTC,CASSPFNPMESGANVLTF
NA,15,few,TRBJ1-2,TRBV24-1,TGTGCCACCAGTGATAACGGGGGGCTCGACTATGGCTACACCTTC,CATSDNGGLDYGYTF
NA,13,NA,TRBJ2-7,TRBV12-3/TRBV12-4,TGTGCCAGCAGTCCTCAGGATTCCTACGAGCAGTACTTC,CASSPQDSYEQYF
NA,18,NA,TRBJ2-6,TRBV18,TGTGCCAGCTCACCACCGAGGACAGCCCTCTCTGGGGCCAACGTCCTGACTTTC,CASSPPRTALSGANVLTF
NA,17,NA,TRBJ2-4,TRBV28,TGTGCCAGCAGTTTATCCCCAGGGCGGATAACCAAAAACATTCAGTACTTC,CASSLSPGRITKNIQYF
NA,15,NA,TRBJ2-3,TRBV5-4,TGTGCCAGCAGCTTACCAGGGGCAGCGGCAGATACGCAGTATTTT,CASSLPGAAADTQYF
NA,16,NA,TRBJ2-4,TRBV5-1,TGCGCCAGCAGCTTGGGGCTGACGGGGTCTGGGAACATTCAGTACTTC,CASSLGLTGSGNIQYF
TRBD1,12,few,TRBJ1-1,TRBV30,TGTGCCTGGAGTTTTCAGGGGGCTGAAGCTTTCTTT,CAWSFQGAEAFF
NA,14,NA,TRBJ2-5,TRBV28,TGTGCCAGCAGTTTAGCAGGGGCGTGGGAGACCCAGTACTTC,CASSLAGAWETQYF
NA,14,once,TRBJ2-2,TRBV28,TGTGCCAGCAGTTTATACGGTGGAGGCGGGGAGCTGTTTTTT,CASSLYGGGGELFF
TRBD2,14,once,TRBJ2-1,TRBV10-1,TGCGCCAGCAGTGCGGCTAGCGGGAATAATGAGCAGTTCTTC,CASSAASGNNEQFF
NA,15,NA,TRBJ2-3,TRBV19,TGTGCCAGTAGTATAGTACCGACAGGCACAGATACGCAGTATTTT,CASSIVPTGTDTQYF
TRBD1,14,NA,TRBJ1-6,TRBV27,TGTGCCAGCAGTTTTGGACAGGGGGCTTCACCCCTCCACTTT,CASSFGQGASPLHF